Following are 2 T cell receptor beta chains from one sample sequenced in a study of blood T cell repertoires in COVID-19. The assay was immunoSEQ multiplex PCR, and TCRdb's table has in-frame clones only and misses some. The sample has 200,000 to 250,000 clones, 81% seen once. The sequencing sample was made of peripheral blood. The receptor source for this set is a woman older than 75 with COVID-19, enrolled during active disease.

About this clone itself: Germline is not matched at one junction end, which may reflect a read error. This chain links TRBV20-1 with TRBJ1-2; no definite D call. CDR3 length equals 11 residues. Germline CDR1 DFQATT, CDR2 SNEGSKA (reference sequence). The CDR3 loop reads CSARDQIHSHF. The CDR3 coding sequence is TGCAGTGCTAGAGATCAAATACATAGCCACTTC.

This chain links TRBV9 with TRBJ2-7; 11 bases match TRBD2. This CDR3 comprises 17 residues. The V segment lost 4 bases and the J segment 6 bases; nucleotides outside the gene matches: 15. Germline CDR1 is SGDLS and CDR2 is YYNGEE. The CDR3 region is CASSRTGTSGLSGEQYF. DNA for the CDR3: TGTGCCAGCAGCCGAACCGGGACTAGCGGACTGAGTGGCGAGCAGTACTTC.